These 15 T cell receptor beta chains came from one sample sequenced in a study of T cell responses to AZD1222 COVID-19 vaccine. The table came from immunoSEQ multiplex PCR; TCRdb's copy has only in-frame clones and leaves some out. The table records under 150,000 clones, around 90% of them present only once. Sequenced material: peripheral blood, taken 28 days after the second AZD1222 dose. Every receptor here comes from an adult who received the AZD1222 COVID-19 vaccine.

As regards this clone: Relative to the germline gene, one junction end is altered; a read error may explain this. The rearrangement joins TRBV10-3 to TRBJ1-2, with 7 positions matching TRBD1. The length of the CDR3 is 13 residues. Germline values: CDR1 ENHRY, CDR2 SYGVKD. CDR3 DNA sequence: TGTGCCATCAATGAGGGGGCGAGAAGTGGCTACACCTTC. This gives the protein CAINEGARSGYTF.

The chain uses TRBV10-3 and TRBJ1-5; 7 bases are shared with TRBD1. V shed 10 bases, J shed 4 bases, and the junction held 7 bases outside the gene matches. Germline assignment: CDR1 ENHRY and CDR2 SYGVKD. This CDR3 has 13 amino acids. CDR3 bases: TGTGCCACCCTGGGACAGCAGAATCAGCCCCAGCATTTT. Its translation is CATLGQQNQPQHF.

V and J are TRBV13 and TRBJ1-6; D uncertain. Germline lookup yields CDR1 PRHDT and CDR2 FYEKMQ (reference sequence). The V end was cut by 4 bases, the J end by 10 bases, with 14 bases between. This CDR3 comprises 14 residues. CDR3 in DNA: TGTGCCAGCAGCTCTGCCGGAACGGGCTCACCCCTCCACTTT. It specifies CASSSAGTGSPLHF.

This chain connects TRBV5-1 to TRBJ2-3; 13 positions agree with TRBD2. V was pared by 7 bases and J by 1 base, with 12 bases of the junction left unmatched. The V gene's germline CDR1 is SGHRS and CDR2 YFSETQ. The CDR3 runs 18 residues. The CDR3 coding sequence is TGCGCCAGCGGGTCCGGGACTAGCGGGACATGGGGCACAGATACGCAGTATTTT. It is translated as CASGSGTSGTWGTDTQYF.

The rearrangement joins TRBV7-9 to TRBJ2-2; D is perhaps TRBD2 (5 bases). This CDR3 comprises 18 residues. The germline V gene has CDR1 SEHNR and CDR2 FQNEAQ (reference sequence). V lost 7 bases and J lost 0, with 21 bases in between. The CDR3 DNA reads as TGTGCCAGCACCCTGAGCATCACGGACTGGGCGAACACCGGGGAGCTGTTTTTT. It encodes CASTLSITDWANTGELFF.

The chain is built from TRBV11-3 and TRBJ2-3, with D possibly TRBD1 on 5 matching bases. CDR1 SGHNT and CDR2 YENEEA come from the germline V gene. This CDR3 has 15 amino acids. The V and J ends lost 1 base and 4 bases respectively, with 12 bases between them. CDR3: CASSLVGRSSDTQYF. The CDR3 coding sequence is TGTGCCAGCAGCTTAGTGGGGCGTTCGTCAGATACGCAGTATTTT.

The chain is built from TRBV2 and TRBJ2-5; a possible D gene is TRBD1 (6 bases). The V end lost 7 bases, the J end lost 1 base, and 19 bases lay between the germline ends. Germline values: CDR1 SNHLY, CDR2 FYNNEI. The CDR3 covers 16 residues. DNA for the CDR3: TGTGCCAGCACCCCAGAAGGACAGTTATTCCAAGAGACCCAGTACTTC. This translates into CASTPEGQLFQETQYF.

This chain joins TRBV15 and TRBJ1-4, with D possibly TRBD1 on 6 matching bases. Looked up from germline, CDR1 is LNHNV and CDR2 is YYDKDF (reference sequence). This CDR3 contains 15 residues. V dropped 0 bases and J dropped 5 bases, with 10 bases sitting between them. The CDR3 region is CATSRDGQQNEKLFF. DNA for the CDR3: TGTGCCACCAGCAGAGATGGACAGCAAAATGAAAAACTGTTTTTT.

This sequence joins TRBV5-1 and TRBJ1-1; D possibly corresponds to TRBD1 (6 bases). The V end lost 0 bases, the J end lost 6 bases, and 12 bases lay between the germline ends. Germline V gene sequence: CDR1 SGHRS, CDR2 YFSETQ. The CDR3 covers 14 residues. Here the CDR3 reads CASSLAGTQAEAFF. The CDR3 DNA follows: TGCGCCAGCAGCTTGGCCGGGACACAAGCTGAAGCTTTCTTT.

The chain carries TRBV7-2 and TRBJ2-1, with 9 nucleotides matching TRBD2. From germline, CDR1 is SGHTA and CDR2 FQGNSA. The CDR3 covers 16 residues. Trimming at V came to 2 bases and at J to 3 bases, leaving 5 bases not matched to a gene. The CDR3 is CASSLKTSGVYNEQFF. The CDR3 DNA reads TGTGCCAGCAGCTTAAAGACTAGCGGAGTCTACAATGAGCAGTTCTTC.

This sequence joins TRBV24-1 and TRBJ2-1; 7 positions agree with TRBD1. The germline V gene has CDR1 KGHDR and CDR2 SFDVKD. Trimming removed 1 base from V and 12 bases from J; junction bases left unmatched: 11. The CDR3 has 15 amino acids. Here the CDR3 DNA reads TGTGCCACCAGTGATTTCGACAGGGACGATGGGAGGCAGTTCTTC. Protein: CATSDFDRDDGRQFF.

This chain joins TRBV19 and TRBJ1-5; perhaps TRBD1 as D (5 bases). This CDR3 spans 13 amino acids. Germline values: CDR1 LNHDA, CDR2 SQIVND (reference sequence). V dropped 8 bases and J dropped 0 bases, with 8 bases sitting between them. CDR3 in DNA: TGTGCCAGTGGGGGTTATAGCAATCAGCCCCAGCATTTT. It translates to CASGGYSNQPQHF.

In its sample, this clone was seen once. The CDR3 nucleotides read TGTGCCAGCAGCTTAGTGGCAGCTGGAAACACCATATATTTT. This encodes CASSLVAAGNTIYF. This chain joins TRBV7-9 and TRBJ1-3; D remains ambiguous. The CDR3 is 14 amino acids. Germline V lookup: CDR1 SEHNR, CDR2 FQNEAQ (reference sequence). Deletions cut 1 base from V and 2 bases from J, with 6 bases between.

The rearrangement joins TRBV19 to TRBJ2-7; TRBD2 aligns across 10 bases. V was clipped by 3 bases and J by 3 bases; unmatched bases: 11. CDR3 length: 17 amino acids. The V gene's germline CDR1 is LNHDA and CDR2 SQIVND (reference sequence). The CDR3 sequence: CASSIPLAGAGGYEQYF. The CDR3 DNA follows: TGTGCCAGTAGTATTCCCCTAGCGGGAGCGGGTGGCTACGAGCAGTACTTC.

The count of this clone is one. As DNA, the CDR3 is TGTGCCAGTAGCCAAGGACTAGCGGGAGTCTATGAGCAGTTCTTC. Amino acid sequence: CASSQGLAGVYEQFF. The chain combines TRBV19 with TRBJ2-1; 13 nucleotides match TRBD2. The CDR3 covers 15 residues. From germline, CDR1 is LNHDA and CDR2 SQIVND (reference sequence). The trim removed 6 bases at V and 8 bases at J, leaving 7 bases unmatched.